This TCR beta chain was sequenced in a study of early T cells in non-severe SARS-CoV-2 infection. This clonotype was recorded at least ten times. TCRdb passed the 5' RACE reads through MiXCR, listing each CDR3 protein once. The sample has nearly 60,000 distinct CDR3 sequences; roughly 13% are singletons. Between the trimmed V and J ends, which lost 0 bases and 7 bases, there was a span of 11 bases. Germline CDR1 and CDR2: SGHNT and YYREEE (reference sequence). The CDR3 extends over 14 amino acids. The chain joins TRBV5-4 to TRBJ2-1; D may be TRBD2 (5 bases). The TCR comes from an adult who was a healthcare worker with PCR-confirmed SARS-CoV-2 infection or an uninfected control (not recorded which). Source material: whole blood. This CDR3 reads CASSLALGSNEQFF. CDR3 sequence (DNA): TGTGCCAGCAGCTTGGCCCTAGGGAGTAATGAGCAGTTCTTC.